The 14 T cell receptor beta chains presented below share a single source sample, sequenced in a study of blood T cells in healthy people across ages. Combining a sample-barcoded 5' primer with a J-beta primer mix, a second PCR ran for about 7 to 12 cycles. Each CDR3 protein is one row after TCRdb ran MiXCR on the 5' RACE reads. This table has hundreds of thousands of distinct CDR3 sequences, about 30% appearing once. Sample: blood. These receptor sequences come from a woman over 75 in good health.

This clonotype was seen only a few times. CDR3 coding DNA: TGTGCCAGCAGCTTATACAGGGGGACCACTGAAGCTTTCTTT. This translates into CASSLYRGTTEAFF. The chain combines TRBV7-6 with TRBJ1-1, with 8 positions matching TRBD1. Germline CDR1 SGHVS, CDR2 FNYEAQ. CDR3 size: 14 residues. The trim removed 2 bases at V and 4 bases at J, leaving 3 bases unmatched.

This clonotype was counted once. A much larger clone lies one base from this, so it may be a read error. This chain joins TRBV5-1 and TRBJ1-6; 9 positions match TRBD1. Germline V gene sequence: CDR1 SGHRS, CDR2 YFSETQ. The CDR3 has 15 amino acids. DNA for the CDR3: TGCGCCAGCAGCGCCTCCGGGACAGGGTCATCACCCCCCCACTTT. Residues: CASSASGTGSSPPHF.

In this sample, this clonotype turned up many times. The chain links TRBV29-1 to TRBJ2-7; a weak D match, TRBD1 (6 bases). Trimming removed 7 bases at V and 2 bases at J, with 12 bases between. The CDR3 length is 12 residues. The germline gives CDR1 SQVTM, CDR2 ANQGSEA. The CDR3 region is CSARTDPYEQYF. The CDR3 DNA reads as TGCAGCGCCCGGACAGATCCCTACGAGCAGTACTTC.

With regard to this clonotype: One end of the junction does not line up with germline, which may come from a read error. This chain uses TRBV4-3 with TRBJ1-4; D is perhaps TRBD1 (6 bases). Germline values: CDR1 LGHNA, CDR2 YSLEER. CDR3 size: 16 residues. For the CDR3, the DNA is TGCGCCAGCAGTCAAGATCAAGGGGGAGGGGTCGAAAAACGGTTTTTT. Its protein is CASSQDQGGGVEKRFF.

This clonotype has ten or more counts. V usage is TRBV5-1 and J usage is TRBJ2-3; 8 nucleotides agree with TRBD2. This CDR3 has 15 residues. Germline V gene sequence: CDR1 SGHRS, CDR2 YFSETQ. The trim removed 7 bases at V and 1 base at J, leaving 8 bases unmatched. CDR3 sequence (DNA): TGCGCCAGCGATAAGCGGGGGCGGGGCACAGATACGCAGTATTTT. It codes for CASDKRGRGTDTQYF.

In DNA, the CDR3 is TGTGCCTGGAGTTCAGGGATCTCTGGAAACACCATATATTTT. Translation: CAWSSGISGNTIYF. This rearrangement joins TRBV30 to TRBJ1-3; D may be TRBD1 (5 bases). This CDR3 comprises 14 residues. V dropped 2 bases and J dropped 0 bases, with 8 bases sitting between them. Germline CDR1 is GTSNPN and CDR2 is SVGIG (reference sequence). Looking up the rest from reference TRBV30 and TRBJ1-3 gives the full variable domain: SQTIHQWPATLVQPVGSPLSLECTVEGTSNPNLYWYRQAAGRGLQLLFYSVGIGQISSEVPQNLSASRPQDRQFILSSKKLLLSDSGFYLCAWSSGISGNTIYFGEGSWLTVV.

At least ten counts were recorded for this clonotype. The rearrangement uses TRBV10-3 and TRBJ2-7; weak D call: TRBD1 (6 bases). The CDR3 runs 14 residues. Germline lookup yields CDR1 ENHRY and CDR2 SYGVKD. V gave up 0 bases and J gave up 3 bases, with 9 bases separating them. The CDR3 DNA follows: TGTGCCATCAGTGAGTCAACAGGGAACTACGAGCAGTACTTC. Protein product: CAISESTGNYEQYF.

This clonotype was recorded many times. V gene TRBV20-1 combines with J gene TRBJ1-1, with D unclear. Trimming took off 2 bases at V and 11 bases at J, with 18 bases between the two ends. The CDR3 extends over 13 amino acids. Looked up from germline, CDR1 is DFQATT and CDR2 is SNEGSKA (reference sequence). The CDR3 DNA sequence: TGCAGTGCTAGAAGTAACCAGGATTCAGTTGCTTTCTTT. Residues: CSARSNQDSVAFF.

This sequence joins TRBV18 and TRBJ1-4; no reliable D call. CDR1 is KGHSH and CDR2 is LQKENI in the germline V gene. The CDR3 covers 16 residues. V gave up 2 bases and J gave up 0 bases, with 10 bases separating them. Written as DNA, the CDR3 is TGTGCCAGCTCACCATTCCCCGCAGCAACTAATGAAAAACTGTTTTTT. It is translated as CASSPFPAATNEKLFF. Looking up the rest from reference TRBV18 and TRBJ1-4 gives the full variable domain: NAGVMQNPRHLVRRRGQEARLRCSPMKGHSHVYWYRQLPEEGLKFMVYLQKENIIDESGMPKERFSAEFPKEGPSILRIQQVVRGDSAAYFCASSPFPAATNEKLFFGSGTQLSVL.

On this clonotype itself: Just one base apart from a much larger clone, this may be a read error. The chain employs TRBV5-1 and TRBJ2-5; 8 bases are shared with TRBD1. CDR1 SGHRS and CDR2 YFSETQ come from the germline V gene. The V and J ends lost 7 bases and 1 base, in that order; junction bases with no gene match: 3. The CDR3 length is 13 residues. The CDR3 DNA reads as TGCGCCAGCGGGGGACAGGCCCAAGAGACCCAGTACTTC. This encodes CASGGQAQETQYF.

This clonotype was detected ten times or more. This chain uses TRBV7-8 with TRBJ2-7; unclear D gene. CDR3 length: 13 residues. Trimming left V 3 bases short and J 2 bases short, with 8 bases between. Germline-derived CDR1 and CDR2 are SGHVS and FQNEAQ. CDR3 amino acids: CASSFEITYEQYF. The CDR3 bases are TGTGCCAGCAGCTTCGAAATAACCTACGAGCAGTACTTC.

There are many counts of this clonotype. V and J are TRBV6-2 or TRBV6-3 and TRBJ2-1; no clear D. Germline assignment: CDR1 MNHEY and CDR2 SVGEGT. There are 17 residues in the CDR3. With 0 bases removed from V and 4 bases from J, the gap between germline ends came to 16 bases. The DNA of the CDR3 is TGTGCCAGCAGTTACTCGGCGATACTCTTATCTTACAATGAGCAGTTCTTC. Its translation is CASSYSAILLSYNEQFF.

This clonotype was counted at least ten times. The J gene is TRBJ2-7, the V gene TRBV28; no definite D call. Germline V CDR1 and CDR2: MDHEN, SYDVKM. The germline V and J ends were trimmed by 6 bases and 1 base, with 4 bases remaining between them. The length of the CDR3 is 11 residues. In nucleotides, the CDR3 is TGTGCCAGCAGGGATTCCTACGAGCAGTACTTC. Encoded protein: CASRDSYEQYF.

This clonotype occurred many times. The genes are TRBV6-1 and TRBJ1-2; the D is unclear. The CDR3 length is 14 residues. Trimming pared 3 bases from V and 0 bases from J, leaving 8 bases between. Germline values: CDR1 MNHNS, CDR2 SASEGT. CDR3 loop: CASSDLATNYGYTF. The CDR3 bases are TGTGCCAGCAGTGACTTGGCAACTAACTATGGCTACACCTTC.